The 13 T cell receptor beta chains presented below share a single source sample, sequenced in a study of graft-versus-host responses after intestinal transplantation. Sequencing used immunoSEQ multiplex PCR; TCRdb keeps in-frame clones, though not all of them. This table has under 95,000 clones, roughly 90% appearing once. No cognate antigen is known for these TCRs. The specimen was unstimulated CD8+ T cells sorted from spleen or lymph node cells, collected before intestinal transplant. The receptors stem from a human donor who received an intestinal transplant.

V gene TRBV7-6 combines with J gene TRBJ2-1, with TRBD2 matching 10 bases. The CDR3 is 17 residues long. V was pared by 1 base and J by 5 bases, with 8 bases of the junction left unmatched. Per the germline V gene, CDR1 is SGHVS and CDR2 is FNYEAQ. In DNA, the CDR3 is TGTGCCAGCAGCTTAGAACTGCTAGCGGGAGAGAACAATGAGCAGTTCTTC. It is translated as CASSLELLAGENNEQFF. The full variable domain, completed using reference TRBV7-6 and TRBJ2-1, is GAGVSQSPRYKVTKRGQDVALRCDPISGHVSLYWYRQALGQGPEFLTYFNYEAQQDKSGLPNDRFSAERPEGSISTLTIQRTEQRDSAMYRCASSLELLAGENNEQFFGPGTRLTVL.

The chain couples TRBV5-4 to TRBJ1-4; D perhaps matches TRBD1 (5 bases). CDR3 length equals 18 residues. Trimming cost V 3 bases and J 0 bases, with 18 bases left between them. Germline CDR1 reads SGHNT; CDR2 reads YYREEE (reference sequence). The CDR3 region is CASSSDSEIRTTNEKLFF. CDR3 DNA: TGTGCCAGCAGCTCCGACAGTGAAATCCGCACAACTAATGAAAAACTGTTTTTT.

Regarding this clone: At one end, the junction sequence differs from germline, possibly due to a read error. The chain's CDR3 is CSARDHKEQFF. CDR3 bases: TGCAGTGCTAGAGACCACAAAGAGCAGTTCTTC. The chain is built from TRBV20-1 and TRBJ2-1, with unresolved D. Germline V gene data show CDR1 as DFQATT and CDR2 as SNEGSKA (reference sequence). CDR3 length: 11 residues.

This sequence joins TRBV5-1 and TRBJ2-7; 9 bases match TRBD2. This CDR3 spans 18 amino acids. The junction had 15 bases not matched to a gene; V was cut back by 5 bases and J by 0 bases. Germline V CDR1 and CDR2: SGHRS, YFSETQ. The CDR3 DNA reads as TGCGCCAGCAGACCGAGGGGGCGGGAGGGCCCTTACTCCTACGAGCAGTACTTC. Its protein product is CASRPRGREGPYSYEQYF. Drawing the rest from reference TRBV5-1 and TRBJ2-7, the complete variable domain is KAGVTQTPRYLIKTRGQQVTLSCSPISGHRSVSWYQQTPGQGLQFLFEYFSETQRNKGNFPGRFSGRQFSNSRSEMNVSTLELGDSALYLCASRPRGREGPYSYEQYFGPGTRLTVT.

This clone was counted between two and nine times. The V gene is TRBV10-3, the J gene TRBJ2-7; D gene unclear. The CDR3 loop spans 12 amino acids. V gave up 8 bases and J gave up 6 bases, with 14 bases separating them. CDR1 is ENHRY, CDR2 SYGVKD, per germline. Here the CDR3 DNA reads TGTGCCATCTCGGCGGTCCCTTTCGAGCAGTACTTC. Amino acids: CAISAVPFEQYF.

J is TRBJ2-2 and V is TRBV5-1; possible D gene TRBD1, 6 bases. Trimming took off 3 bases at V and 6 bases at J, with 15 bases between the two ends. The germline CDR1 and CDR2 sequences are SGHRS and YFSETQ. The CDR3 spans 15 residues. The chain's CDR3 is CASSSGVGIPGELFF. The CDR3 DNA is TGCGCCAGCAGCTCAGGGGTCGGGATTCCCGGGGAGCTGTTTTTT.

J is TRBJ2-2 and V is TRBV6-1; 8 bases fit TRBD1. J gave up 3 bases and V 10 bases, and 4 bases lay outside the gene matches. The CDR3 length is 13 residues. Looked up from germline, CDR1 is MNHNS and CDR2 is SASEGT. The CDR3 is CAISTGDTGELFF. CDR3 sequence (DNA): TGTGCCATCTCGACAGGGGACACCGGGGAGCTGTTTTTT.

This chain connects TRBV5-1 to TRBJ2-3, with 8 bases lining up with TRBD2. CDR1 SGHRS and CDR2 YFSETQ come from the germline V gene. This CDR3 is 13 amino acids long. V shed 7 bases and J 3 bases; nucleotides not matched to a gene: 4. DNA of the CDR3: TGCGCCAGCGGCAGCGGGAGAACAGATACGCAGTATTTT. Protein sequence: CASGSGRTDTQYF.

The chain links TRBV28 to TRBJ2-7; D ambiguous. Germline V gene sequence: CDR1 MDHEN, CDR2 SYDVKM. This CDR3 region has 13 residues. V was pared by 3 bases and J by 5 bases, with 11 bases between. CDR3 loop: CASSFLDGDEQYF. CDR3 coding DNA: TGTGCCAGCAGTTTCCTTGACGGAGACGAGCAGTACTTC.

This clone has only one observation. The CDR3 DNA reads as TGCGCCAGCATTACAAGGACAGGGGAAGGATACGAGCAGTACTTC. The encoded protein is CASITRTGEGYEQYF. The V gene is TRBV10-1, the J gene TRBJ2-7, with 9 bases lining up with TRBD1. CDR1 and CDR2 from the germline V gene are WNHNN and SYGVQD (reference sequence). V lost 7 bases to trimming and J lost 4 bases; unmatched junction nucleotides: 11. CDR3 size: 15 residues.

This clone showed up just a few times. This sequence joins TRBV7-9 and TRBJ1-2; TRBD1 matches at 11 bases. CDR1 and CDR2 from the germline V gene are SEHNR and FQNEAQ (reference sequence). The CDR3 covers 15 residues. J was trimmed by 7 bases and V by 0 bases; bases with no gene match: 4. CDR3 nucleotides: TGTGCCAGCAGCTTAGCGGGACAGGGGGGTGTTGGCTACACCTTC. Protein product: CASSLAGQGGVGYTF.

CDR3 in amino acids: CASSFILAGGPDTQYF. The CDR3 DNA reads TGTGCCAGCAGCTTTATTCTAGCGGGGGGGCCAGATACGCAGTATTTT. The chain recombines TRBV7-6 with TRBJ2-3; 12 bases agree with TRBD2. Germline V gene data show CDR1 as SGHVS and CDR2 as FNYEAQ. The CDR3 extends over 16 amino acids. Unmatched junction bases numbered 5, after V lost 3 bases and J lost 4 bases.

This sequence joins TRBV27 and TRBJ2-7, with 7 bases aligning to TRBD1. Germline lookup yields CDR1 MNHEY and CDR2 SMNVEV (reference sequence). The trim removed 4 bases at V and 13 bases at J, leaving 10 bases unmatched. CDR3 length equals 12 residues. The DNA for the CDR3 is TGTGCCAGCAGTTACGCCGGGACAGAACTCTACTTC. Encoded protein: CASSYAGTELYF.